This entry lists 24 T cell receptor beta chains sequenced from one sample in a study of cytomegalovirus exposure and HLA in healthy donors. PCR employed 60 Vbeta and 13 Jbeta primers. Sequencing was performed with immunoSEQ multiplex PCR; in TCRdb, only in-frame clones are kept and a portion is missing. The sample holds some 150,000 clones; 75% to 85% are singletons and the top ten take about 12%. The sequenced sample was PBMCs. The source is a woman aged 50 to 60 in good health and CMV-seronegative.

The CDR3: CASSPDRAQETQYF. The DNA for the CDR3 is TGTGCCAGCAGTCCGGACAGGGCCCAAGAGACCCAGTACTTC. The chain couples TRBV2 to TRBJ2-5, with TRBD1 matching over 8 bases. The V gene's germline CDR1 is SNHLY and CDR2 FYNNEI. Losses at the gene ends were 5 bases for V and 1 base for J; bases not matched to a gene: 3. This CDR3 is 14 amino acids long.

As regards this clone: One end of the junction varies from germline; a read error may be responsible. This rearrangement joins TRBV7-9 to TRBJ2-7, with D uncertain. The CDR3 sequence is 11 residues long. Germline values: CDR1 SEHNR, CDR2 FQNEAQ (reference sequence). CDR3 amino acids: CSSSRAYEQYF. CDR3 coding DNA: TGTTCCAGCAGCCGCGCCTACGAGCAGTACTTC.

This rearrangement joins TRBV2 to TRBJ2-3; 10 bases fit TRBD2. Germline-derived CDR1 and CDR2 are SNHLY and FYNNEI. The V gene end was trimmed by 5 bases and the J gene end by 2 bases; junction bases not matched to a gene: 7. The CDR3 is 16 residues long. The CDR3 DNA reads as TGTGCCAGCAGTCCTCCTAGCGGGGGTTTCACAGATACGCAGTATTTT. Translated, it gives CASSPPSGGFTDTQYF.

V gene TRBV7-9 combines with J gene TRBJ1-4; TRBD1 might be the D (5 bases). The V and J ends lost 5 bases and 4 bases respectively, with 17 bases between them. Germline assignment: CDR1 SEHNR and CDR2 FQNEAQ (reference sequence). The CDR3 has 16 amino acids. CDR3: CASSRTRGYNNEKLFF. As DNA, the CDR3 is TGTGCCAGCAGCAGAACAAGGGGCTATAATAATGAAAAACTGTTTTTT.

This clone has a handful of counts. The chain employs TRBV6-1 and TRBJ1-2, with 7 bases aligning to TRBD1. The V gene's germline CDR1 is MNHNS and CDR2 SASEGT. This CDR3 has 15 amino acids. With V trimmed by 4 bases and J by 8 bases, 13 bases remained unmatched. CDR3: CASSGTGDPLRGYTF. Here the CDR3 DNA reads TGTGCCAGCAGTGGTACAGGGGACCCGCTTAGAGGCTACACCTTC.

The chain carries TRBV18 and TRBJ2-1; 8 bases are shared with TRBD1. V was clipped by 0 bases and J by 2 bases; unmatched bases: 3. The CDR3 has 16 amino acids. CDR1 and CDR2 from the germline V gene are KGHSH and LQKENI. Written as DNA, the CDR3 is TGTGCCAGCTCACCACCGAACAGGGGGACCTACAATGAGCAGTTCTTC. Translating it yields CASSPPNRGTYNEQFF.

J is TRBJ2-1 and V is TRBV7-8; 7 nucleotides line up with TRBD2. The V gene's germline CDR1 is SGHVS and CDR2 FQNEAQ. The CDR3 loop spans 16 amino acids. Trimming took 5 bases from V and 3 from J; bases not matched to a gene: 10. In nucleotides, the CDR3 is TGTGCCAGCAGCGCTGACAGCGCGGGAGACTACAATGAGCAGTTCTTC. It translates to CASSADSAGDYNEQFF.

The chain employs TRBV5-6 and TRBJ2-2, with 8 bases identical to TRBD2. After removal of 4 bases from V and 6 bases from J, the junction contained 11 bases not matched to a gene. The CDR3 is made up of 16 amino acids. Germline CDR1 and CDR2: SGHDT and YYEEEE. CDR3 bases: TGTGCCAGCAGCCCCCACCCCTCGCGGGGGGCCGGGGAGCTGTTTTTT. Protein: CASSPHPSRGAGELFF.

V and J are TRBV7-2 and TRBJ1-5; 8 positions agree with TRBD1. The junction had 4 bases not matched to a gene; V was cut back by 3 bases and J by 6 bases. This CDR3 has 14 amino acids. Per the germline V gene, CDR1 is SGHTA and CDR2 is FQGNSA. The CDR3 sequence is CASSLDRDGQPQHF. DNA of the CDR3: TGTGCCAGCAGCTTGGACAGGGACGGTCAGCCCCAGCATTTT.

CDR3 nucleotide sequence: TGTGCCAGCAGTTTCCTTGGGACAGGAGCAAAAGATACGCAGTATTTT. As protein: CASSFLGTGAKDTQYF. This sequence joins TRBV27 and TRBJ2-3, with 8 bases lining up with TRBD1. The junction had 10 bases not matched to a gene; V was cut back by 3 bases and J by 5 bases. The germline V gene encodes CDR1 MNHEY and CDR2 SMNVEV (reference sequence). The CDR3 consists of 16 residues.

The chain has TRBV6-6 and TRBJ2-7; no clear D gene. The germline V and J ends were trimmed by 5 bases and 0 bases, with 11 bases remaining between them. CDR1 is MNHNY, CDR2 SVGAGI, per germline (reference sequence). CDR3 length equals 14 residues. CDR3 sequence reads: CASSPEIVSYEQYF. The CDR3 bases are TGTGCCAGCAGTCCGGAGATCGTCTCCTACGAGCAGTACTTC.

V and J are TRBV5-6 and TRBJ2-1; D perhaps matches TRBD2 (5 bases). Trimming took 4 bases from V and 10 from J, leaving 15 bases between them. Germline assignment: CDR1 SGHDT and CDR2 YYEEEE. CDR3 length: 13 amino acids. CDR3 sequence reads: CASSPQLREEQFF. CDR3 coding DNA: TGTGCCAGCAGCCCCCAGCTTAGGGAGGAGCAGTTCTTC. The variable domain in full, completed from reference TRBV5-6 and TRBJ2-1, reads DAGVTQSPTHLIKTRGQQVTLRCSPKSGHDTVSWYQQALGQGPQFIFQYYEEEERQRGNFPDRFSGHQFPNYSSELNVNALLLGDSALYLCASSPQLREEQFFGPGTRLTVL.

The chain recombines TRBV5-6 with TRBJ2-3; 7 nucleotides match TRBD1. This CDR3 has 13 amino acids. The J segment lost 10 bases and the V segment lost 0 bases, leaving 5 bases of the junction unmatched. Looked up from germline, CDR1 is SGHDT and CDR2 is YYEEEE. The CDR3 DNA reads TGTGCCAGCAGCTTGGGGGGGACAGTAGCGCAGTATTTT. This sequence encodes CASSLGGTVAQYF.

Only one count was recorded for this clone. This chain's CDR3 is CASGEIQGGNQPQHF. The CDR3 DNA reads as TGTGCCAGCGGTGAAATACAGGGGGGCAATCAGCCCCAGCATTTT. The gene calls are TRBV27 and TRBJ1-5, with 8 bases matching TRBD1. Per germline, CDR1 MNHEY and CDR2 SMNVEV (reference sequence). The trim removed 8 bases at V and 2 bases at J, leaving 8 bases unmatched. The CDR3 is 15 residues long.

CDR3 amino acids: CASSQASGGNTGELFF. DNA for the CDR3: TGTGCCAGCAGCCAAGCTAGCGGGGGGAACACCGGGGAGCTGTTTTTT. The chain has TRBV4-2 and TRBJ2-2, with 10 bases fitting TRBD2. This CDR3 region has 16 residues. Germline CDR1 reads LGHNA; CDR2 reads YNFKEQ. V dropped 1 base and J dropped 1; count of bases not matched to a gene: 0.

The chain combines TRBV27 with TRBJ2-5, with TRBD2 as a possible D gene (7 bases). Trimming stripped 1 base from V and 5 bases from J, with 11 bases between. The CDR3 loop spans 14 amino acids. Germline-derived CDR1 and CDR2 are MNHEY and SMNVEV (reference sequence). The CDR3: CASSLWGGLETQYF. CDR3 coding DNA: TGTGCCAGCAGTTTATGGGGGGGGCTGGAGACCCAGTACTTC.

This chain connects TRBV13 to TRBJ1-1, with D unresolved. Germline V gene sequence: CDR1 PRHDT, CDR2 FYEKMQ (reference sequence). V was trimmed by 5 bases and J by 0 bases, leaving 10 bases between them. The CDR3 covers 14 residues. CDR3 DNA: TGTGCCAGCAGCCCCCTCGGGGTGAACACTGAAGCTTTCTTT. Translation gives CASSPLGVNTEAFF.

This chain links TRBV5-6 with TRBJ1-2, with no clear D. This CDR3 contains 13 residues. Germline CDR1 and CDR2: SGHDT and YYEEEE. The V and J ends lost 1 base and 4 bases respectively, with 8 bases between them. CDR3 coding DNA: TGTGCCAGCAGCTTGTACAGCGGCTATGGCTACACCTTC. Amino acids: CASSLYSGYGYTF. Using reference TRBV5-6 and TRBJ1-2 for the parts outside the CDR3, the full variable domain is DAGVTQSPTHLIKTRGQQVTLRCSPKSGHDTVSWYQQALGQGPQFIFQYYEEEERQRGNFPDRFSGHQFPNYSSELNVNALLLGDSALYLCASSLYSGYGYTFGSGTRLTVV.

This clone was seen once. The chain uses TRBV28 and TRBJ2-7, with D possibly being TRBD1 (6 bases). This CDR3 region has 15 residues. V was clipped by 6 bases and J by 0 bases, with 15 bases between them. The germline V gene encodes CDR1 MDHEN and CDR2 SYDVKM. CDR3 amino acids: CASRTTGQSSYEQYF. The CDR3 DNA follows: TGTGCCAGCAGGACTACGGGACAAAGCTCCTACGAGCAGTACTTC.

The sample holds a few counts of this clone. The chain couples TRBV4-2 to TRBJ2-1; D gene uncertain. This CDR3 spans 13 amino acids. V was shortened by 2 bases and J by 5 bases, with 7 bases between the two germline ends. The V gene's germline CDR1 is LGHNA and CDR2 YNFKEQ. The CDR3 reads CASSQNSHNEQFF. DNA for the CDR3: TGTGCCAGCAGCCAAAACTCACACAATGAGCAGTTCTTC.

The chain couples TRBV7-8 to TRBJ2-7, with 12 bases identical to TRBD2. CDR1 is SGHVS, CDR2 FQNEAQ, per germline. V gave up 5 bases and J gave up 0 bases; unmatched junction bases: 5. This CDR3 spans 16 amino acids. The CDR3 is CASSLRTSGTSYEQYF. The CDR3 DNA follows: TGTGCCAGCAGCCTACGGACTAGCGGGACCTCCTACGAGCAGTACTTC.

The rearrangement links TRBV7-2 to TRBJ2-7; a weak D match, TRBD2 (6 bases). The CDR3 length is 16 residues. Germline V lookup: CDR1 SGHTA, CDR2 FQGNSA. V dropped 1 base and J dropped 0 bases, with 13 bases sitting between them. CDR3: CASSLVGAGSSYEQYF. The CDR3 DNA follows: TGTGCCAGCAGCTTAGTAGGTGCGGGGAGCTCCTACGAGCAGTACTTC. Supplemented by reference TRBV7-2 and TRBJ2-7, the full variable domain reads GAGVSQSPSNKVTEKGKDVELRCDPISGHTALYWYRQSLGQGLEFLIYFQGNSAPDKSGLPSDRFSAERTGGSVSTLTIQRTQQEDSAVYLCASSLVGAGSSYEQYFGPGTRLTVT.

This CDR3 is CASSKSGGNEQYF. CDR3 DNA sequence: TGTGCCAGCAGTAAAAGCGGGGGAAACGAGCAGTACTTC. The chain has TRBV27 and TRBJ2-7, with 8 bases aligning to TRBD2. Germline loops: CDR1 MNHEY, CDR2 SMNVEV (reference sequence). V lost 5 bases to trimming and J lost 5 bases; unmatched junction nucleotides: 5. The CDR3 covers 13 residues.

A few counts support this clone. The chain has TRBV19 and TRBJ2-7; D might be TRBD1 (6 bases). Trimming pared 6 bases from V and 1 base from J, leaving 13 bases between. The CDR3 is 14 amino acids. Germline CDR1 reads LNHDA; CDR2 reads SQIVND (reference sequence). The CDR3 protein is CASSLPGVSYEQYF. The CDR3 region has the DNA TGTGCCAGTAGCCTTCCAGGGGTATCCTACGAGCAGTACTTC.